Reported below is one TCR beta chain. Its antigen remains unknown. These data are taken from a study of PD-1 blockade in classical Hodgkin lymphoma. Study-wide context: Nivolumab dosed at 3 mg/kg went to patients intravenously every 2 weeks. Overall study findings and caveats: It was among complete responders that baseline diversity resembled that of newly diagnosed patients. Unlike CD8+ TCR diversity, which did not rise significantly by C4D1, CD4+ TCR diversity did.

The germline CDR1 and CDR2 sequences are GTSNPN and SVGIG (reference sequence). V was shortened by 1 base and J by 8 bases, with 14 bases between the two germline ends. CDR3 length equals 14 residues. TCRdb keeps only in-frame clones here, not all; method: immunoSEQ multiplex PCR. The table lists approximately 60,000 clones, 70% to 90% of them singletons, with 12% in the top ten. Every one of the patients relapsed after autologous stem cell transplantation (brentuximab vedotin exposure was variable). The receptor comes from a human donor with classical Hodgkin lymphoma. V usage is TRBV30 and J usage is TRBJ1-4; unclear D gene. The sample was peripheral blood mononuclear cells (PBMCs), taken at baseline. The CDR3 DNA reads TGTGCCTGGAGTGGCCCCGGGTTCTTGGAAAAACTGTTTTTT. Its translation: CAWSGPGFLEKLFF.